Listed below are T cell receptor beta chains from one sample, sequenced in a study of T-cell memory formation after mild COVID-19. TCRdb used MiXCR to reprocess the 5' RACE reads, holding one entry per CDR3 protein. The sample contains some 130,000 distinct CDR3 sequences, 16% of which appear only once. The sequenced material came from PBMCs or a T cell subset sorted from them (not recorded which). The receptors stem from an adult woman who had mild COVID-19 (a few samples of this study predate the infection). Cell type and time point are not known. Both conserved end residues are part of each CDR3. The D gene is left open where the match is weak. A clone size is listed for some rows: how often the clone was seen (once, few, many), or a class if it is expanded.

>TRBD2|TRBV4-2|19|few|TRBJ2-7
CASSQEHKGGLAGFYEQYF
TGTGCCAGCAGCCAAGAGCACAAGGGGGGACTAGCGGGGTTCTACGAGCAGTACTTC
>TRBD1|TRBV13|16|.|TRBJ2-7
CASSTAGTGAPYEQYF
TGTGCCAGCAGCACGGCGGGGACAGGGGCCCCCTACGAGCAGTACTTC
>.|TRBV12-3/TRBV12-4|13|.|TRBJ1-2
CASSSTENYGYTF
TGTGCCAGCAGTTCGACGGAAAACTATGGCTACACCTTC
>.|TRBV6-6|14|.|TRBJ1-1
CASSYFGRGAEAFF
TGTGCCAGCAGTTATTTCGGGCGTGGGGCTGAAGCTTTCTTT
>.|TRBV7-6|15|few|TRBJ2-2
CASSPGQGSTGELFF
TGTGCCAGCAGCCCCGGGCAGGGGAGCACCGGGGAGCTGTTTTTT
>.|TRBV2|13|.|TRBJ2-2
CASTWGYTGELFF
TGTGCCAGCACCTGGGGGTATACCGGGGAGCTGTTTTTT
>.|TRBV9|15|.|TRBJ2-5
CASSVVSGLGETQYF
TGTGCCAGCAGCGTAGTGTCAGGACTGGGGGAGACCCAGTACTTC
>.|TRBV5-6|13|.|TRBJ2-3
CASSPWNTDTQYF
TGTGCCAGCAGCCCCTGGAACACAGATACGCAGTATTTT
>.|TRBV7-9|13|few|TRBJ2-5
CASSLVIEETQYF
TGTGCCAGCAGCTTAGTAATTGAAGAGACCCAGTACTTC
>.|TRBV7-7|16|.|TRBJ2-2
CASSLERAGMAGELFF
TGTGCTAGCAGCTTAGAGCGGGCAGGGATGGCCGGGGAGCTGTTTTTT
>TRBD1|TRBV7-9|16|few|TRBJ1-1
CASTDLWTGMNTEAFF
TGTGCCAGCACCGACCTCTGGACAGGGATGAACACTGAAGCTTTCTTT
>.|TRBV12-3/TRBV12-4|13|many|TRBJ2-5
CASSPGSQETQYF
TGTGCCAGCAGTCCAGGGTCCCAAGAGACCCAGTACTTC
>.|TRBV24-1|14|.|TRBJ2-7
CATSEGRVPYEQYF
TGTGCCACCAGTGAGGGCAGGGTCCCGTACGAGCAGTACTTC
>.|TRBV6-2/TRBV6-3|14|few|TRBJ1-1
CASSSLPKNTEAFF
TGTGCCAGCAGTAGCCTACCGAAGAACACTGAAGCTTTCTTT
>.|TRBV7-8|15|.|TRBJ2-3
CASSWIGGGTDTQYF
TGTGCCAGCAGCTGGATAGGTGGGGGCACAGATACGCAGTATTTT
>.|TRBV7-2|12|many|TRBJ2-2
CASSFRTGELFF
TGTGCCAGCAGCTTCCGGACCGGGGAGCTGTTTTTT
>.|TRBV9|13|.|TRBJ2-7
CASSVGTEYEQYF
TGTGCCAGCAGCGTAGGGACAGAATACGAGCAGTACTTC
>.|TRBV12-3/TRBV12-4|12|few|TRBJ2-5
CASSSHPEDQYF
TGTGCCAGCAGTTCCCACCCCGAGGACCAGTACTTC
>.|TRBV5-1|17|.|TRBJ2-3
CASSPRTGSTSTDTQYF
TGCGCCAGCAGCCCCCGGACTGGAAGTACGTCCACAGATACGCAGTATTTT
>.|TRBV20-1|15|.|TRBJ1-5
CSARDQVGSGQPQHF
TGCAGTGCTAGAGATCAGGTCGGATCGGGTCAGCCCCAGCATTTT
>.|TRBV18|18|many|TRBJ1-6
CASSPALQGNSYNSPLHF
TGTGCCAGCTCACCGGCACTCCAGGGAAACTCCTATAATTCACCCCTCCACTTT
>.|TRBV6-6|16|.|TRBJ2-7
CASSILPQPTTYEQYF
TGTGCCAGCAGCATCCTGCCCCAGCCGACGACCTACGAGCAGTACTTC
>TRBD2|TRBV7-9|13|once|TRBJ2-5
CASSFPGTSEVGF
TGTGCCAGCAGCTTCCCCGGGACTAGCGAAGTCGGCTTC
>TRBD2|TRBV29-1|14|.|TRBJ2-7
CSVPPSGKTDEQYF
TGCAGCGTCCCCCCTAGCGGGAAAACAGACGAGCAGTACTTC
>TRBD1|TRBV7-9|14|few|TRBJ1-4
CARRTDRGNEKLFF
TGTGCCAGGCGAACCGACAGGGGGAATGAAAAACTGTTTTTT
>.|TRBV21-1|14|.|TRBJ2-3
CASSPGTRGDTQYF
TGTGCCAGCAGTCCCGGGACTAGAGGAGATACGCAGTATTTT
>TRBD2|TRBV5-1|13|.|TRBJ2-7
CASSLGLADEQYF
TGCGCCAGCAGCTTGGGACTAGCGGATGAGCAGTACTTC
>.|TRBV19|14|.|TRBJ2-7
CASSITVGTYEQYF
TGTGCCAGTAGTATCACAGTTGGAACCTACGAGCAGTACTTC
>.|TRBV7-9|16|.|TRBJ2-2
CASTHTGTVNTGELFF
TGTGCCAGCACCCACACCGGGACGGTGAACACCGGGGAGCTGTTTTTT
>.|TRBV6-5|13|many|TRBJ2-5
CASSYSGSETQYF
TGTGCCAGCAGCTACAGTGGTTCGGAGACCCAGTACTTC
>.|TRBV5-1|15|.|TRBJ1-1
CASSSTLQGSTEAFF
TGCGCCAGCAGCTCAACGCTACAGGGTTCCACTGAAGCTTTCTTT
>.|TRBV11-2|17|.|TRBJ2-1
CASSVPMKGGDYNEQFF
TGTGCCAGCAGCGTACCCATGAAGGGCGGGGACTACAATGAGCAGTTCTTC
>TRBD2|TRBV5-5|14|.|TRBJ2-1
CASSPRRGGNEQFF
TGTGCCAGCAGCCCTAGGCGGGGGGGCAATGAGCAGTTCTTC
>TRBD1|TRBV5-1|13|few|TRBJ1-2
CASSWGQGNGYTF
TGCGCCAGCAGCTGGGGACAGGGAAATGGCTACACCTTC
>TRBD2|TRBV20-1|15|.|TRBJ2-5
CSGRAYLAGEETQYF
TGCAGTGGTAGGGCATATCTAGCGGGGGAAGAGACCCAGTACTTC
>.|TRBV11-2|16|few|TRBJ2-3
CASSLLGGTSTDTQYF
TGTGCCAGCAGCCTCCTGGGGGGAACTAGCACAGATACGCAGTATTTT
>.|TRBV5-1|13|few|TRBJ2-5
CASSPYRPETQYF
TGCGCCAGCAGCCCGTACAGGCCAGAGACCCAGTACTTC
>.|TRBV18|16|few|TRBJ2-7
CASSPLAGPSSYEQYF
TGTGCCAGCTCACCTCTGGCGGGCCCCAGCTCCTACGAGCAGTACTTC